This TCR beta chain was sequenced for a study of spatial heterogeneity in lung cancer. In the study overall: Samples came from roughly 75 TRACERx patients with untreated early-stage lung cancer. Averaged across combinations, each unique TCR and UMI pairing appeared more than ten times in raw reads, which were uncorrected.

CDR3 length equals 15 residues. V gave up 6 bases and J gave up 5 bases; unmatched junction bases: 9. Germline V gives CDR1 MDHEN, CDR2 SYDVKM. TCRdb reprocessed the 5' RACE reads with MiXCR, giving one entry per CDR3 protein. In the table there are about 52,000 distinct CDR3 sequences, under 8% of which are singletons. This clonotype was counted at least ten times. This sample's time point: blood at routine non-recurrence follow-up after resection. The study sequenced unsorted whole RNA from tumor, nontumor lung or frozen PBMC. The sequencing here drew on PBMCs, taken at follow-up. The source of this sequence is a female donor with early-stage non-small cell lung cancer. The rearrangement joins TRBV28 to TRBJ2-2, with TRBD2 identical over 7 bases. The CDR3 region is CASRDGEGQTGELFF. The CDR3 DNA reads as TGTGCCAGCAGGGATGGGGAGGGCCAAACCGGGGAGCTGTTTTTT.